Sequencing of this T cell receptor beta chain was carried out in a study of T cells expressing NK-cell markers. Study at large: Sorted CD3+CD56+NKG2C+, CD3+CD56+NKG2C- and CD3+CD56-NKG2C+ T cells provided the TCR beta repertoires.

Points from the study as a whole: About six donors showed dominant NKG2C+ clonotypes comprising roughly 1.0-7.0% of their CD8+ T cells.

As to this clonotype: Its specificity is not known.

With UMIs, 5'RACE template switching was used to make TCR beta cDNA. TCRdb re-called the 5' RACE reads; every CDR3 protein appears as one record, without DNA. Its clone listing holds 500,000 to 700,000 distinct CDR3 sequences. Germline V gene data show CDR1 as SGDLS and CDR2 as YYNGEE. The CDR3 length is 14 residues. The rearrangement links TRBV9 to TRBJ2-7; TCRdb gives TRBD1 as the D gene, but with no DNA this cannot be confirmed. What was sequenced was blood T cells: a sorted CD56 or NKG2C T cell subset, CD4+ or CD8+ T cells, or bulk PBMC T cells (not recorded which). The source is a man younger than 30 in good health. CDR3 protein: CASSVRDRGHEQYF. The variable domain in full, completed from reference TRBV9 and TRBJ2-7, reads DSGVTQTPKHLITATGQRVTLRCSPRSGDLSVYWYQQSLDQGLQFLIQYYNGEERAKGNILERFSAQQFPDLHSELNLSSLELGDSALYFCASSVRDRGHEQYFGPGTRLTVT.